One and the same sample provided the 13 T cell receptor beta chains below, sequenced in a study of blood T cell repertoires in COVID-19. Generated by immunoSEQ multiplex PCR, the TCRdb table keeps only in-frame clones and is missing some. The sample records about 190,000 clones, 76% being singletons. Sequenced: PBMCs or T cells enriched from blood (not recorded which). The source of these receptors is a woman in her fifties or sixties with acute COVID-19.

Here the CDR3 reads CASRPSPAAGWGYTF. The CDR3 DNA follows: TGTGCCAGCAGGCCATCGCCGGCCGCCGGGTGGGGCTACACCTTC. The V gene is TRBV6-6, the J gene TRBJ1-2; D gene uncertain. The V and J ends lost 6 bases and 8 bases respectively, with 22 bases between them. The CDR3 has 15 amino acids. The V gene's germline CDR1 is MNHNY and CDR2 SVGAGI (reference sequence).

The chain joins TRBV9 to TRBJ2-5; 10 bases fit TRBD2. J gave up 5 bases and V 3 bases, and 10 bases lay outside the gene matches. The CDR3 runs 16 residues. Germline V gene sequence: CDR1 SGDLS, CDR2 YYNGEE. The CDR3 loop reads CASSGSISGGLETQYF. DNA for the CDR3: TGTGCCAGCAGCGGATCGATTAGCGGGGGGCTTGAGACCCAGTACTTC.

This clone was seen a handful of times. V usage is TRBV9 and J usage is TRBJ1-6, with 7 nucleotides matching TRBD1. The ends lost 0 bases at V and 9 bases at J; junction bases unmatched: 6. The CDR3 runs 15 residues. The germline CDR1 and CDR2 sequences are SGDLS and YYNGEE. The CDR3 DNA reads TGTGCCAGCAGCGTAGGAACAGGGGCAGGTTCACCCCTCCACTTT. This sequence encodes CASSVGTGAGSPLHF.

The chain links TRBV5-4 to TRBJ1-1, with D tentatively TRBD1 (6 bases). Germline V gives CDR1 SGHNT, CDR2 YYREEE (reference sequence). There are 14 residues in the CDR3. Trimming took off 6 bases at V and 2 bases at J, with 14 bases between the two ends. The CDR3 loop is CASTLRGTNTEAFF. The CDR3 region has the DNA TGTGCCAGCACCCTCAGGGGCACAAACACTGAAGCTTTCTTT.

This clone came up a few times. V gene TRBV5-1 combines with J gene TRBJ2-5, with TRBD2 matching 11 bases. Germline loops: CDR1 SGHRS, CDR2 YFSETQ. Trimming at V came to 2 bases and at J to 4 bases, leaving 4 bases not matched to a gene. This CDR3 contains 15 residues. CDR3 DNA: TGCGCCAGCAGCTTACGCGGACTAGCGGGAGAGACCCAGTACTTC. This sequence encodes CASSLRGLAGETQYF.

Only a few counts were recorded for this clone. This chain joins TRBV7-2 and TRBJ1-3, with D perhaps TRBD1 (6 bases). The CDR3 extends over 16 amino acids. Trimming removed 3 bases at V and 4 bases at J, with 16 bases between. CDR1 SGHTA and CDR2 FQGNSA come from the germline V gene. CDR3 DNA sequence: TGTGCCAGCAGCTTCGCCACTAACAGGGTCGGAAACACCATATATTTT. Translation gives CASSFATNRVGNTIYF.

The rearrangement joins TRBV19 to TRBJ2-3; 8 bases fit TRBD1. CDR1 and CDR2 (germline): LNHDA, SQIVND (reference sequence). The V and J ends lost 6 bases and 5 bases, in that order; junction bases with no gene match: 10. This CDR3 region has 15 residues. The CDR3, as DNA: TGTGCCAGTAGCCTGCAGGGGGCGCGGGTAGATACGCAGTATTTT. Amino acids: CASSLQGARVDTQYF.

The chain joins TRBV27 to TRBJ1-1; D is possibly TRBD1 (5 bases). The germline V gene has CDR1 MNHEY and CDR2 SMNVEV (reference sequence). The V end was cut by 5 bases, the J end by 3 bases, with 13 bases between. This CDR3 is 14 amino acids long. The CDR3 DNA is TGTGCCAGCAGTCCCCGACAGAGACACACTGAAGCTTTCTTT. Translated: CASSPRQRHTEAFF.

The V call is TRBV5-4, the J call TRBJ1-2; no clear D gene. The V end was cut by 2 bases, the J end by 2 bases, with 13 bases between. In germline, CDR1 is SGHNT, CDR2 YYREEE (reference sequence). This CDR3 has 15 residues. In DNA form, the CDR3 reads TGTGCCAGCAGCTTTCGTGTCAGTTCCAACTATGGCTACACCTTC. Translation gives CASSFRVSSNYGYTF.

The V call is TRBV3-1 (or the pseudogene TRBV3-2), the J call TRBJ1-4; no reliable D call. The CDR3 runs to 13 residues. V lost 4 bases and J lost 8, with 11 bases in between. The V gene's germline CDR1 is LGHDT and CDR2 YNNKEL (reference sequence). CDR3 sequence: CASSRKGEEKLFF. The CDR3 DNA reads TGTGCCAGCAGCCGGAAGGGAGAAGAAAAACTGTTTTTT.

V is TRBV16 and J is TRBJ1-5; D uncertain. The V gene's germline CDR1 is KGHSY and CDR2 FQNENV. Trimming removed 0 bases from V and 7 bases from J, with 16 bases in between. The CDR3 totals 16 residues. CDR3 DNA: TGTGCCAGCAGCCAATCAATACAGCCGGGGAACCAGCCCCAGCATTTT. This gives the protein CASSQSIQPGNQPQHF.

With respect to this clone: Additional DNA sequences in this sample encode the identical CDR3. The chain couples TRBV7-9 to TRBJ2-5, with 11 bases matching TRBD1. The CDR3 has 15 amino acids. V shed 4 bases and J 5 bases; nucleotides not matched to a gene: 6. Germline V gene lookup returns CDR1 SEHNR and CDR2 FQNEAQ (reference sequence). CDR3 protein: CASSSGTGGRETQYF. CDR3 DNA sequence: TGTGCCAGCAGCTCCGGGACAGGGGGGCGGGAGACCCAGTACTTC.

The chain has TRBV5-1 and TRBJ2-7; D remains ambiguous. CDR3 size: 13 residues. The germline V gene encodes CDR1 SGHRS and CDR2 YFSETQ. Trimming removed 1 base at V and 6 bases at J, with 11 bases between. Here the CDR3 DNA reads TGCGCCAGCAGCTTGAGCGACGGTGGCGAGCAGTACGTC. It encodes CASSLSDGGEQYV.